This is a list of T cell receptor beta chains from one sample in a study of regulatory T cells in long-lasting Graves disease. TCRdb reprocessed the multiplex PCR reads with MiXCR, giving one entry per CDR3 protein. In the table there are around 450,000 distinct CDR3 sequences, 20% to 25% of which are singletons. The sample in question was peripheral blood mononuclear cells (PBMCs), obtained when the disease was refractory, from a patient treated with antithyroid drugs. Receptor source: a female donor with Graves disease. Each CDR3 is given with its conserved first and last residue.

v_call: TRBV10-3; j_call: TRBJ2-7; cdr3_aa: CAISPTEARGGHEQYF
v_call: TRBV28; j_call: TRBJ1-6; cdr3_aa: CASSLSSSPLHF
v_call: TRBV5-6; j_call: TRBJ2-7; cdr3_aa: CASRSSGVAYEQYF
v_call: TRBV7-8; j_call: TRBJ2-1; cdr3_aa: CASSLMDRGSEQFF
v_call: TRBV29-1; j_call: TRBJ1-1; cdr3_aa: CSASDRNRNTEAFF
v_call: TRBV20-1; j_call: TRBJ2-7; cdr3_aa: CSARLTNGYEQYF
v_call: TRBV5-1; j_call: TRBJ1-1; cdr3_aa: CASSLGPGVPDEAFF
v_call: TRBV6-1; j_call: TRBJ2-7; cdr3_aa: CASRKWEGPYEQYF
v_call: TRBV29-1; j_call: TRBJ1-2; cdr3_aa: CSVLTANYGYTF
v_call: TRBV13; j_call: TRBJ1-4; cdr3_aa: CASSLGQVLNEKLFF
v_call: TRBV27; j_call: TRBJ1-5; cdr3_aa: CANSLLGGNQPQHF
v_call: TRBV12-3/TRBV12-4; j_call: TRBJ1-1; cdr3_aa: CASLHSAREIEAFF
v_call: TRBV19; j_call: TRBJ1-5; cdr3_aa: CASTPGTTTYSNQPQHF
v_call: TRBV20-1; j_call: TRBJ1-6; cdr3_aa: CSARDRWGQGFNSPLHF
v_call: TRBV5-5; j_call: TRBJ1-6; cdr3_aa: CASSFNEDRGNSPLHF
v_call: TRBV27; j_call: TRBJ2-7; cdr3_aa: CASSHTGPGYYEQYF
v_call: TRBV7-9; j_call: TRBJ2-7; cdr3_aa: CASSLEPGQTYEQYF
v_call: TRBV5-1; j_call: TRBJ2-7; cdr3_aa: CASSLVGFYDEQYF
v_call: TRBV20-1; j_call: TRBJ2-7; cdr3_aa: CSARDLSPGEQYF
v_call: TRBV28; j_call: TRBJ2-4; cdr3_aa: CASSSPRQGGRLAKNIQYF
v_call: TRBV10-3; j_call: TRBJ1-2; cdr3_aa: CAISEPGQGSNTF
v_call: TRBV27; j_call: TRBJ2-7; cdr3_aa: CASSPARASFGEQYF
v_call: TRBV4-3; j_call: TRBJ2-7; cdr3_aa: CASSPGERTNSYEQYF
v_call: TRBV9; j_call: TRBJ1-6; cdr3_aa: CASSPVGGGNSPLHF
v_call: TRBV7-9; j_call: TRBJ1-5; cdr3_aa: CASSSFYSNQPQHF
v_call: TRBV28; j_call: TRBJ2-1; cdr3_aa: CASSFSPIGTSGISDEQFF
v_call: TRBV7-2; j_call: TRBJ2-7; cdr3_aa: CASSYGTLAYEQYF
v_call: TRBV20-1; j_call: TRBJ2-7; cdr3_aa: CSARAALAGGYEQYF
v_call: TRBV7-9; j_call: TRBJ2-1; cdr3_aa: CASSSNSPTSGKGRLEQFF
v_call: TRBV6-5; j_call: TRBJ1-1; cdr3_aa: CASSYSNRGDTEAFF
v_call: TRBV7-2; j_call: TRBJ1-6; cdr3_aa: CASSLAGPLHF
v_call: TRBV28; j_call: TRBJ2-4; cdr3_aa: CASNLLGAHIQYF
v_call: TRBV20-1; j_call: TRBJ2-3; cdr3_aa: CSARDGPTDTQYF
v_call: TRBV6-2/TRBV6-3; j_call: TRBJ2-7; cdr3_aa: CASSYWLAGTYEQYF
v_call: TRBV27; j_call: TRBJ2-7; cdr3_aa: CASSIVGGTYEQYF
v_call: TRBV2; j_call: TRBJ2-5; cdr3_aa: CASNGKETQYF
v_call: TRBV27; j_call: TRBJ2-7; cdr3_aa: CASSLTRQGWDEQYF
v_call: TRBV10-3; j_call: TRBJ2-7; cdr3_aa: CAISDLGGSSYGQYF
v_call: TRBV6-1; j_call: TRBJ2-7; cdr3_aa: CASSRSTGGFRYEQYF
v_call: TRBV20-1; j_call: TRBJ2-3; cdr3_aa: CSARIIAGGGTDTQYF
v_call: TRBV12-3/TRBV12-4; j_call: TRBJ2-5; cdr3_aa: CASRPPGTTKTQYF
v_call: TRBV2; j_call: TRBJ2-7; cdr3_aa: CASSEAEVHEQYF
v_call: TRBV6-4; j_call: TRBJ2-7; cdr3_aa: CASSASPYEQYF
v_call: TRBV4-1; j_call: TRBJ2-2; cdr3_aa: CASSHKDPVARSAGELFF
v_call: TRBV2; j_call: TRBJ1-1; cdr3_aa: CASSEARSFTEAFF
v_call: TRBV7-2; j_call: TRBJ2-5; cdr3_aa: CASSLIAGGKETQYF
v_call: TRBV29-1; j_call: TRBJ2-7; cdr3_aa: CSVELGRGGISYEQYF
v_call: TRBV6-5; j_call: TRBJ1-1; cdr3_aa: CASSYSIGWGVVNTEAFF
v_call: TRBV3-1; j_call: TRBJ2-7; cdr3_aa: CASSHGQGAVYEQYF
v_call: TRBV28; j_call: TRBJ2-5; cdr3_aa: CASSYPPSRLRPQETQYF
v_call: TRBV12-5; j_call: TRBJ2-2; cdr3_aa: CASALEGGGQGPGELFF
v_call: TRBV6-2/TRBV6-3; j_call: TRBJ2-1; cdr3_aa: CASSYGGTSMGDEQFF